The rows below give T cell receptor beta chains drawn from one sample of a study of T cells in localized non-small cell lung cancer. Measured with immunoSEQ multiplex PCR; TCRdb has only the in-frame clones, and not every one. Among 15,000 or so clones listed, roughly nine tenths were seen once. The sample consisted of peripheral blood mononuclear cells, taken before any cancer treatment. The receptors were gathered from a man aged 40 to 75 with stage III lung adenocarcinoma. The CDR3 runs from the conserved cysteine through the conserved F or W. A D gene is named only where the DNA matches it firmly. Some rows mark clone size as missing; the rest say once, few, many or name a class of expanded clone.

v_gene	abundance	d_gene	j_gene	CDR3nt	CDR3aa
TRBV5-5	.	TRBD2	TRBJ2-1	TGTGCCAGCAGCTCCGGACTAGCGGTCTACAATGAGCAGTTCTTC	CASSSGLAVYNEQFF
TRBV19	.	TRBD1	TRBJ2-7	TGTGCCAGTAGTCTCAGGGACAGCCACGAGCAGTACTTC	CASSLRDSHEQYF
TRBV2	.	.	TRBJ2-7	TGTGCCAGCAGTGAAGCGCAGGCTCGCACCTCCTACGAGCAGTACTTC	CASSEAQARTSYEQYF
TRBV5-4	.	.	TRBJ2-4	TGTGCCAGCAGCTTATCGGGACATATGGGATCAAGGGAGTACTTC	CASSLSGHMGSREYF
TRBV28	.	.	TRBJ1-2	TGTGCCAGCACCTCGCGCGGCCTTGGCTACACCTTC	CASTSRGLGYTF
TRBV29-1	.	.	TRBJ2-2	TGCAGCGTAGGACGGGGCGGGGAGCTGTTTTTT	CSVGRGGELFF
TRBV6-5	.	.	TRBJ2-7	TGTGCCAGCAGGGAAAAGGGCGAGCAGTACTTC	CASREKGEQYF
TRBV2	.	.	TRBJ1-2	TGTGCCAGCACTGAACGGGATGAACGGGTTCTCCTTTATGGCTACACCTTC	CASTERDERVLLYGYTF
TRBV19	.	.	TRBJ2-7	TGTGCCAGTAGTGTGGACAGCCTATCCTACGAGCAGTACTTC	CASSVDSLSYEQYF
TRBV6-9	.	.	TRBJ1-2	TGTGCCAGCAGTTACTCGTCAGCCCGTGGCTACACCTTC	CASSYSSARGYTF
TRBV6-1	.	.	TRBJ2-3	TGTGCCAGCAGTGAAGGTTTGGCGGGGTTCGTCGGAAATACGCAGTATTTT	CASSEGLAGFVGNTQYF
TRBV19	.	.	TRBJ1-3	TGTGCCAGTAGTATCATTGGGCAGGGTGGAAACACCATATATTTT	CASSIIGQGGNTIYF
TRBV11-2	.	TRBD1	TRBJ2-5	TGTGCCAGCAGCTTCGGGACAGCGTACCAAGAGACCCAGTACTTC	CASSFGTAYQETQYF
TRBV19	.	TRBD1	TRBJ1-5	TGTGCCAGTAGTATATGGACAGGGGATCAGCCCCAGCATTTT	CASSIWTGDQPQHF
TRBV7-9	few	.	TRBJ2-1	TGTGCCAGCAGCTTAGACAGGCACAATGAGCAGTTCTTC	CASSLDRHNEQFF
TRBV5-3	few	TRBD2	TRBJ2-1	TGTGCCAGAAGCCCCGTATGGGGACTATATTACAATGAGCAGTTCTTC	CARSPVWGLYYNEQFF
TRBV4-2	.	.	TRBJ2-3	TGTGCCAGCAGCCAAGGGGCAGTAGGAGATCCGGATACGCAGTATTTT	CASSQGAVGDPDTQYF
TRBV6-4	.	.	TRBJ1-1	TGTGCCAGCAGTCCAAACCCAGGGAACACTGAAGCTTTCTTT	CASSPNPGNTEAFF
TRBV5-1	.	TRBD2	TRBJ2-7	TGCGCCAGCAGCTTGGAGTCGGGAGGGCCGTGGGAGCAGTACTTC	CASSLESGGPWEQYF
TRBV28	.	.	TRBJ2-7	TGTGCCAGCAGCCCGAGGGTAGGGGACGAGCAGTACTTC	CASSPRVGDEQYF
TRBV7-6	.	.	TRBJ2-3	TGTGCCAGCAGCTTAGGGTCCCTAGCCACAGATACGCAGTATTTT	CASSLGSLATDTQYF
TRBV25-1	.	.	TRBJ1-2	TGTGCCAGCAGTCCCGAACGAGGGGACGATGGCTACACCTTC	CASSPERGDDGYTF
TRBV29-1	.	TRBD2	TRBJ2-1	TGCAGCGTTGAAGTGAATAGCGGGAGAGGGTACAATGAGCAGTTCTTC	CSVEVNSGRGYNEQFF
TRBV5-4	.	.	TRBJ1-1	TGTGCCAGCAGCGGAAACAGGTATTCTGAAGCTTTCTTT	CASSGNRYSEAFF
TRBV6-5	.	.	TRBJ1-4	TGTGCCAGCACAAGACAGATAAATGAAAAACTGTTTTTT	CASTRQINEKLFF
TRBV5-1	.	.	TRBJ2-5	TGCGCCAGCAGCCTGGACAGGGACTACTGGGAGACCCAGTACTTC	CASSLDRDYWETQYF
TRBV2	.	.	TRBJ2-5	TGTGCCAGCAGTGAGCTCTATGAGGTAACTGGACTTATCCGAGAGACCCAGTACTTC	CASSELYEVTGLIRETQYF
TRBV7-2	.	TRBD2	TRBJ2-3	TGTGCCAGCAGCCACTCACCGGGAGGGGTTGGAGATACGCAGTATTTT	CASSHSPGGVGDTQYF
TRBV29-1	.	TRBD1	TRBJ2-2	TGCAGCGGGGGACAGGGTACGGCCGGGGAGCTGTTTTTT	CSGGQGTAGELFF
TRBV10-3	.	TRBD1	TRBJ2-7	TGTGCCATCAGTGACCTCCGCGGGACAGGAGGCAAGAGGGACGAGCAGTACTTC	CAISDLRGTGGKRDEQYF
TRBV7-8	.	.	TRBJ2-1	TGTGCCAGCAGCCTAATGCTGACAAGCGGGCCCCTAGGAAGTGAGCAGTTCTTC	CASSLMLTSGPLGSEQFF
TRBV14	.	.	TRBJ1-2	TGTGCCAGCAGCCAAGTCGGAGATAACTATGGCTACACCTTC	CASSQVGDNYGYTF
TRBV19	.	.	TRBJ2-1	TGTGCCAGTAGTATAGCACGGCACAGGGAGAGCTCCTACAATGAGCAGTTCTTC	CASSIARHRESSYNEQFF
TRBV6-1	.	.	TRBJ1-2	TGTGCCAGCCTCCTTGGGGGTAACCTCTATGGCTACACCTTC	CASLLGGNLYGYTF
TRBV29-1	once	TRBD1	TRBJ1-4	TGCAGCGCGACAGGGTGGGACGAAAAACTGTTTTTT	CSATGWDEKLFF
TRBV6-6	.	.	TRBJ1-1	TGTGCCAGCAGTTACGGGGCAGCCCAGAACACTGAAGCTTTCTTT	CASSYGAAQNTEAFF